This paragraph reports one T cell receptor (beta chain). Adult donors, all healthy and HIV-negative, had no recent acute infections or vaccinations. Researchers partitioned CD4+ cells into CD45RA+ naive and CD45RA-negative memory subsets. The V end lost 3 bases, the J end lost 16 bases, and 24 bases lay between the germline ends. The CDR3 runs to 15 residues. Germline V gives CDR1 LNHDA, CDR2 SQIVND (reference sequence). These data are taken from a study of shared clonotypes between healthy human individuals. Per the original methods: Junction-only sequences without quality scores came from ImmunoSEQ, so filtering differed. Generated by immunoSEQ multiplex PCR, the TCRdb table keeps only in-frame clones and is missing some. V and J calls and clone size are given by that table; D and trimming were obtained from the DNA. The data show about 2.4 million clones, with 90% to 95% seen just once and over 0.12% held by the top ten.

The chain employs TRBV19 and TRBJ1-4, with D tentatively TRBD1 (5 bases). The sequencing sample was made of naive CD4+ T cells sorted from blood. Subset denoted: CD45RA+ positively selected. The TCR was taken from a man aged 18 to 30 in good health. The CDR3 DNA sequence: TGTGCCAGTAGTATCGGAGGCCAGGGCGGATCGGCACGGTTTTTT. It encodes CASSIGGQGGSARFF.